This TCR beta chain came from a study of blood T cell repertoires in COVID-19 (dated by TCRdb to about 2020). Background on the whole study: Samples covering the acute and convalescent phases of COVID-19 were provided by collaborators in the United States, Italy and Spain. The prospective study material was composed of cDNA or gDNA derived from T cells, B-cell-depleted T cells, or PBMCs. Deeply sampled blood TCRbeta repertoires from subjects exposed to, actively infected with, or recovered from COVID-19 were included in the dataset. The repertoires were released in a freely available public database intended as a resource for research on the immune response to SARS-CoV-2. The samples were drawn from the first 160 participants of the ongoing ImmuneRACE study and from over 950 subjects provided by 6 global collaborators. The sample metadata nearly always contained a de-identified subject ID, COVID-19 status, age in years and sex. Where HLA class I and class II types were available, the types were taken from metadata supplied by the sample provider, not from assay-based typing. The full study reports these points: Clinical and demographic metadata were provided uncurated, with the amount varying by source and participant.

The immunoSEQ Assay, a bias-controlled multiplex PCR, was used to amplify TCRbeta CDR3 regions from genomic DNA. In the original analysis: Within the assay, amplification of reference gene primers was used to estimate how many nucleated cells each sample contained. To quantify the absolute abundance of each unique TCRbeta CDR3 rearrangement, sequence reads were collapsed and filtered. Productive Simpson clonality was computed per sample as the square root of Simpson's diversity index over productive rearrangements. What TCRdb holds here is the immuneACCESS table cut down to in-frame rearrangements. Part of the clones is not present; checked against another copy, under half of the missing clones reflect an unresolved V gene, and the others are unexplained. V and J calls and clone size follow that table, whereas D and trimming were derived from the DNA. This sample has 200,000 or so clones in its table, and about nine tenths of those were observed once. Roughly 3% of the sample comes from the top ten.

Germline trimming: 6 bases from V, 0 bases from J; junction bases outside gene matches: 4. As encoded in the germline V gene, CDR1 is MDHEN while CDR2 is SYDVKM. The cysteine opens and the phenylalanine closes a CDR3 of 14 amino acids. CDR3 DNA is the only sequence kept; it has 42 bases, read in frame from the first base. As for this clone: Its antigen is unknown. The sample holds no much larger clone one base away, and base qualities are not on file.

In Seattle, one collaborating source enrolled patients while the infection was active and tracked those patients longitudinally over the course of disease. Whole blood was collected in K2EDTA tubes by collaborating institutions according to the institutions' own protocols. For TCRbeta analysis, collaborators shipped samples as frozen whole blood, isolated PBMCs, or DNA extracted from either of those sample types. The sequence joins TRBV28 to TRBJ1-1, and TRBD1 aligns with 7 junction nucleotides. Sequenced input: peripheral blood. The sequence was collected from a man aged 25-45 years with COVID-19, enrolled during active disease. The CDR3 region: CASRRQGMNTEAFF. The nucleotide sequence is given as TGTGCCAGCAGGCGACAGGGAATGAACACTGAAGCTTTCTTT.